This TCR beta chain was captured by sequencing in a study of beta chain features in type 1 diabetes (dated by TCRdb to 2016 to 2019). Describing the broader study: Mean age, gender distribution, total cell number and subset yield did not differ between patients and healthy donors. Regulatory and stem cell-like memory subsets were isolated from only 8 patients and roughly eight healthy donors, whereas naive and central memory subsets came from all 30 or so donors. The study compared the TCRB repertoires of sorted circulating CD4+ T cell subsets in recently diagnosed type 1 diabetes patients with those in matched healthy donors. A total of around 110,000,000 sorted cells were examined across all samples, and a strong correlation was observed between cell number per subset and RNA yield.

A single peripheral blood draw of around 120 mL on average was collected from each donor into heparinised tubes. A BD FACSAria II was used to sort naive, central memory, regulatory and stem cell-like memory CD4+ T cells with a panel that included CD45RO, CCR7, CD25, CD127, CD95 and CD27. All sorted populations exceeded 95% purity. PBMCs were separated immediately by Lymphoprep density gradient centrifugation and were stained directly, without being cultured. Samples were stained and sorted in pairs, with one healthy donor and one patient per experiment, so that batch effects were minimized. Turning to this clone: This clone's antigen is unknown. No base qualities exist here, and no much larger clone lies one base off it.

Points the paper makes about the study in general: Shorter templates might be favored by PCR, yet because patient and control samples were amplified and corrected together, any such skew would affect both groups equally. Because the HLA sub-analyses included only small numbers of individuals, any influence of HLA type on TCRB rearrangement was left unresolved. In all four CD4+ subsets, TCRB CDR3 length was moderately but significantly shorter in type 1 diabetes patients. Because cDNA was sequenced instead of genomic DNA, activated cells with high expression could be over-represented, although the groups did not differ in activation or CD3 levels. At VDJ recombination sites, type 1 diabetes patients had fewer insertions and more deleted nucleotides, which implies abnormalities in thymic rearrangement. Naive, central memory and regulatory TCRB repertoires appeared to be more alike among patients than among healthy donors.

The High Capacity cDNA Reverse Transcription Kit was used to reverse transcribe all of the isolated RNA, meaning that expressed TCRB transcripts were what got sequenced. Deep immunoSEQ sequencing was applied to naive, central memory and regulatory T cell samples, giving an average of about 3.6 million total reads per sample. Sorted cells were lysed in RLT buffer, and RNA was extracted using DNase-treated RNeasy Micro or Mini kits according to cell number. To prevent cross-contamination, every cell subset was processed on its own, while patient and healthy donor samples were processed together. The immunoSEQ multiplex PCR was used to amplify TCRB sequences from cDNA, generating 87-bp fragments that spanned the CDR3 region. Sequencing of the amplicons was done on the Illumina HiSeq platform. The published analysis was carried out like this. Synthetic template baselines were used to correct PCR bias computationally, reads within Hamming distance 2 were collapsed, and singletons that could not be merged were discarded. Reads were aligned against IMGT to assign V, D and J genes, CDR3 length and insertions or deletions at six rearrangement sites. Within each subset, clonotype counts were normalized to the number of sorted cells before true diversity and Gini coefficients were calculated with the tcR R package. Repertoire sharing was quantified using the overlap coefficient calculated on TCRB nucleotide sequences. Out-of-frame TCRB sequences from naive cells were analyzed to stand in for the pre-selection repertoire. TCRdb obtained this table from immuneACCESS and retained in-frame rearrangements with V and J assigned. These tables miss some clones; where compared with another copy, unresolved V genes account for less than half of the shortfall, and the remainder is unexplained. V, J and clone size are those of that table, while D and trimming were read from the DNA. The sample data list 500,000 to 800,000 clones, and around 11% of these were observed just once. The ten largest clones represent more than 0.095% of the sample.

Per the germline V gene, LGHNA is the CDR1 and YNFKEQ is the CDR2. The junction carries 8 bases between V and J, which are trimmed by 0 bases and 3 bases respectively. Reading from cysteine to phenylalanine, the CDR3 counts 14 amino acids. The sequence is cut down to CDR3 DNA, 42 bases in frame from base 1. The rearranged segments are TRBV4-2 and TRBJ2-5; a confident D gene designation cannot be given. Material: naive CD4+ T cells from blood. The sample's cell subset or site label, in plain terms: true naive CD4+ T cells. This receptor was identified in a man younger than 45 with type 1 diabetes. The sequenced DNA is TGTGCCAGCAGCCAAGAATCGGTTGAAGAGACCCAGTACTTC. This codes for CASSQESVEETQYF.